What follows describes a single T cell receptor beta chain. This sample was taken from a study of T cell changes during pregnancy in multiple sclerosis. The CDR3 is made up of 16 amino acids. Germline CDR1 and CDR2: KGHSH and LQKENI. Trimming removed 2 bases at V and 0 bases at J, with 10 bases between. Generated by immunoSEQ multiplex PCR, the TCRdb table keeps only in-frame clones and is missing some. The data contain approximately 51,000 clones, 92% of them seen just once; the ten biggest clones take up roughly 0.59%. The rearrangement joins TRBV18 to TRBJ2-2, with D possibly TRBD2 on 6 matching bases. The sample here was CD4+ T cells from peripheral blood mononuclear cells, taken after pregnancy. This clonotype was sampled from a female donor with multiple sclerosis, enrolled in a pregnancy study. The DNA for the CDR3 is TGTGCCAGCTCACCATATAGCGGAACGAACACCGGGGAGCTGTTTTTT. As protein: CASSPYSGTNTGELFF.